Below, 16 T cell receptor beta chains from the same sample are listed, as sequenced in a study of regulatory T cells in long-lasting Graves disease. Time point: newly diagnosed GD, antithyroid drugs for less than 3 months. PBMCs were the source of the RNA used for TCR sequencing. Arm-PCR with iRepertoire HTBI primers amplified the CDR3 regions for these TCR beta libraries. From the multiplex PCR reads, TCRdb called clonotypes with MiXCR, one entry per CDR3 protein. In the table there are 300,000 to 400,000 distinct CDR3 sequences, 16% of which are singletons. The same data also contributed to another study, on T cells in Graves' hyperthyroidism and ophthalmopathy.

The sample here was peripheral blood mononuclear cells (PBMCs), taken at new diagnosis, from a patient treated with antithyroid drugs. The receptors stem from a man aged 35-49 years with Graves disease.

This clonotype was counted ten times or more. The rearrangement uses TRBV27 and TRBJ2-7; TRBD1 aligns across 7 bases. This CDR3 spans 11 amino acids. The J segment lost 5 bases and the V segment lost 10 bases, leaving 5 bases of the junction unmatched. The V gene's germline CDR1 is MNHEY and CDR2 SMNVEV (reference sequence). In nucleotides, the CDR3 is TGTGCCATCCGACAGGGCAACGAGCAGTACTTC. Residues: CAIRQGNEQYF.

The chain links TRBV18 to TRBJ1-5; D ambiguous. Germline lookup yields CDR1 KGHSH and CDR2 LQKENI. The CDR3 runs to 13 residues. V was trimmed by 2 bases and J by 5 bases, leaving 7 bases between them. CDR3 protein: CASSPSEDQPQHF. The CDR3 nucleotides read TGTGCCAGCTCACCAAGTGAGGATCAGCCCCAGCATTTT. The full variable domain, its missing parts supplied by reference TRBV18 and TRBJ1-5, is NAGVMQNPRHLVRRRGQEARLRCSPMKGHSHVYWYRQLPEEGLKFMVYLQKENIIDESGMPKERFSAEFPKEGPSILRIQQVVRGDSAAYFCASSPSEDQPQHFGDGTRLSIL.

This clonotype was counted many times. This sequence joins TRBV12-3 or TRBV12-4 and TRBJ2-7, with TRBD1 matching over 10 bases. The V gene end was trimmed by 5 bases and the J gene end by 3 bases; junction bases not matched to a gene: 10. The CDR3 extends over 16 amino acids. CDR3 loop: CASSTPRTGGGYEQYF. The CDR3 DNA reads TGTGCCAGCAGTACCCCCCGGACAGGGGGGGGCTACGAGCAGTACTTC.

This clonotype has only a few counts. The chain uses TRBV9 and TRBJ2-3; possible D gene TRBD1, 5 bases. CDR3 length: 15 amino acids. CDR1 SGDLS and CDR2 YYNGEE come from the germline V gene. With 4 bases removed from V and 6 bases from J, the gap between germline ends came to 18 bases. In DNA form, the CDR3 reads TGTGCCAGCAGCTTCAGTGGGGCAGCCGGGGATACGCAGTATTTT. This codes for CASSFSGAAGDTQYF.

CDR3 amino acids: CAWSWQSYEQYF. The DNA of the CDR3 is TGTGCCTGGAGTTGGCAGTCGTACGAGCAGTACTTC. J is TRBJ2-7 and V is TRBV30, with D uncertain. The CDR3 runs 12 residues. The germline V and J ends were trimmed by 2 bases and 4 bases, with 9 bases remaining between them. Germline assignment: CDR1 GTSNPN and CDR2 SVGIG (reference sequence).

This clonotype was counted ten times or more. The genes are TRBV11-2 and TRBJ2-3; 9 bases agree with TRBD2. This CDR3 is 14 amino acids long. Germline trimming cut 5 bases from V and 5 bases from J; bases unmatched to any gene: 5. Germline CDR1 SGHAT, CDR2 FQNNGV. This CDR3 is CASSDARGGDTQYF. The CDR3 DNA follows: TGTGCCAGCAGCGACGCGCGGGGGGGAGATACGCAGTATTTT. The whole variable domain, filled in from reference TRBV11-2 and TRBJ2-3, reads EAGVAQSPRYKIIEKRQSVAFWCNPISGHATLYWYQQILGQGPKLLIQFQNNGVVDDSQLPKDRFSAERLKGVDSTLKIQPAKLEDSAVYLCASSDARGGDTQYFGPGTRLTVL.

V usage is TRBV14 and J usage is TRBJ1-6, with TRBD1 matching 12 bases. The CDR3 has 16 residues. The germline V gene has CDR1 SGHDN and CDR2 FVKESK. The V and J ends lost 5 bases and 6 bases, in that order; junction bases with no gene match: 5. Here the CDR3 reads CASSDRDRGLNSPLHF. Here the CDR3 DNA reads TGTGCCAGCAGCGACCGGGACAGGGGGCTTAATTCACCCCTCCACTTT.

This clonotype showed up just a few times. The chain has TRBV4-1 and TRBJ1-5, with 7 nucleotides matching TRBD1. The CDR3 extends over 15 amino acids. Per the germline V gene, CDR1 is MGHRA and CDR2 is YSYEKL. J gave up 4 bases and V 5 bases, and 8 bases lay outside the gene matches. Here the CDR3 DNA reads TGCGCCAGCAGCTTGCGGACAGGAGAAAATCAGCCCCAGCATTTT. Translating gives CASSLRTGENQPQHF.

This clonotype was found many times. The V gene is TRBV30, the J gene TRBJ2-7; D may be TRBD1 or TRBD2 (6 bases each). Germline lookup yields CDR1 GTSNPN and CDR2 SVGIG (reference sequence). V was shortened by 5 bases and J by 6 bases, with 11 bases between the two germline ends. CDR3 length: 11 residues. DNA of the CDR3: TGTGCCTGGGGAGGGGGTTCCGAGCAGTACTTC. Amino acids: CAWGGGSEQYF.

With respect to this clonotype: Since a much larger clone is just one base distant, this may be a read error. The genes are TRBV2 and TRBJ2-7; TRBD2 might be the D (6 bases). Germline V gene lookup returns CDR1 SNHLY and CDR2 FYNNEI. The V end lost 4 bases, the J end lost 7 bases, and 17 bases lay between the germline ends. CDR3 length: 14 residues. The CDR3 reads CASSGRADYNEQYF. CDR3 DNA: TGTGCCAGCAGTGGAAGGGCGGACTACAATGAGCAGTACTTC.

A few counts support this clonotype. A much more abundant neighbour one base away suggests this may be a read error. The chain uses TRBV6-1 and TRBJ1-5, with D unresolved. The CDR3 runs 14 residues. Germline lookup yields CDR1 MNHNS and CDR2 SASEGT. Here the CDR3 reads CASRAGVSNQPRHF. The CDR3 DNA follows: TGTGCCAGCAGGGCAGGAGTTAGCAATCAGCCCCGGCATTTT.

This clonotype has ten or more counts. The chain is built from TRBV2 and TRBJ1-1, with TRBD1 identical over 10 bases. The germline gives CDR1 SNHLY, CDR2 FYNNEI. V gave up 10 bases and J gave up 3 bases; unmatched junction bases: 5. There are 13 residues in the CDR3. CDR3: CATGDRGHTEAFF. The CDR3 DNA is TGTGCCACCGGAGACAGGGGGCACACTGAAGCTTTCTTT.

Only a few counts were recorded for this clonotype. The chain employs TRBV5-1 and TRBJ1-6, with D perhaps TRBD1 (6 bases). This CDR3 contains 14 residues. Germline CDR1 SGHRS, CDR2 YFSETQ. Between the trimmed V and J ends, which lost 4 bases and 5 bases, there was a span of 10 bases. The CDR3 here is CASSGGQDNSPLHF. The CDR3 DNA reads TGCGCCAGCAGCGGGGGGCAGGATAATTCACCCCTCCACTTT.

CDR3 bases: TGTGCCAGCAGTTTCTCGGGGGGGCCTGGCAATGAGCAGTTCTTC. Residues: CASSFSGGPGNEQFF. J is TRBJ2-1 and V is TRBV28; 8 bases match TRBD2. The V gene's germline CDR1 is MDHEN and CDR2 SYDVKM. This CDR3 contains 15 residues. Unmatched junction bases numbered 7, after V lost 3 bases and J lost 6 bases.

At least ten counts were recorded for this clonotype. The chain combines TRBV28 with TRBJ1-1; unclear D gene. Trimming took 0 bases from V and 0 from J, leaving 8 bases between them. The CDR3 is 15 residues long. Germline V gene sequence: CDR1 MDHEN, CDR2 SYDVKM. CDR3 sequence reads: CASSLWDRVNTEAFF. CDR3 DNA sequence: TGTGCCAGCAGTTTATGGGATCGGGTGAACACTGAAGCTTTCTTT.

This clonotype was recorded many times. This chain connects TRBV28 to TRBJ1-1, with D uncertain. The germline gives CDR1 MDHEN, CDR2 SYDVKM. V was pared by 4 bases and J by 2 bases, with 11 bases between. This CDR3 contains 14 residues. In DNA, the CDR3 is TGTGCCAGCAGTTCCCTCGGACTTAACACTGAAGCTTTCTTT. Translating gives CASSSLGLNTEAFF.